Following are 32 T cell receptor beta chains from one sample sequenced in a study of shared clonotypes between healthy human individuals. TCRdb's copy holds only in-frame clones and misses some; the assay was immunoSEQ multiplex PCR. Among about 1.5 million clones, approximately 97% were seen once, and the ten largest hold approximately 1.1%. Sequencing input: naive CD4+ T cells sorted from blood. The subset was: CD45RA+ positively selected. Receptors originate from a young man in good health.

The chain employs TRBV28 and TRBJ1-5; D not resolved. Trimming left V 5 bases short and J 6 bases short, with 8 bases between. Germline V gene lookup returns CDR1 MDHEN and CDR2 SYDVKM. CDR3 length: 12 residues. For the CDR3, the DNA is TGTGCCAGCAGTGACGCGGGTCAGCCCCAGCATTTT. As protein: CASSDAGQPQHF.

CDR3 coding DNA: TGTGCCAGCAGTTTAAGCGGGACAGCGAACACCGGGGAGCTGTTTTTT. This gives the protein CASSLSGTANTGELFF. The chain uses TRBV27 and TRBJ2-2; either TRBD1 or TRBD2 may fit D (7 bases each). Between the trimmed V and J ends, which lost 2 bases and 0 bases, there was a span of 10 bases. The CDR3 covers 16 residues. Germline V gene lookup returns CDR1 MNHEY and CDR2 SMNVEV (reference sequence).

J is TRBJ2-1 and V is TRBV29-1; D is perhaps TRBD1 or TRBD2 (5 bases each). Germline CDR1 reads SQVTM; CDR2 reads ANQGSEA. V was trimmed by 3 bases and J by 8 bases, leaving 17 bases between them. The CDR3 is 14 residues long. The DNA of the CDR3 is TGCAGCGTTGATAACCGAATGGGACGCGATGAGCAGTTCTTC. Translating gives CSVDNRMGRDEQFF.

Only one count was recorded for this clone. The CDR3 nucleotides are TGTGCCAGCAGTCGGACAGGGGGCGACGGGGCCAACGTCCTGACTTTC. Translated: CASSRTGGDGANVLTF. This chain joins TRBV27 and TRBJ2-6; 11 positions match TRBD1. With 5 bases clipped from V and 4 bases from J, the junction kept 4 bases outside the gene matches. CDR3 length: 16 amino acids. Germline V lookup: CDR1 MNHEY, CDR2 SMNVEV (reference sequence).

The chain employs TRBV11-3 and TRBJ2-1; 8 bases line up with TRBD2. The CDR3 runs 16 residues. J gave up 4 bases and V 6 bases, and 11 bases lay outside the gene matches. Germline V gene sequence: CDR1 SGHNT, CDR2 YENEEA. The CDR3 DNA is TGTGCCAGCAGTCGCCGGGCACTAGCGGATTACAATGAGCAGTTCTTC. Translated, it gives CASSRRALADYNEQFF.

This clone was observed once. The rearrangement links TRBV6-6 to TRBJ2-1, with a possible D match to TRBD1 (6 bases). V was trimmed by 5 bases and J by 4 bases, leaving 15 bases between them. Germline V lookup: CDR1 MNHNY, CDR2 SVGAGI (reference sequence). The CDR3 is 15 amino acids. CDR3 protein: CASSTPDTGYNEQFF. CDR3 sequence (DNA): TGTGCCAGCAGTACACCAGACACAGGGTACAATGAGCAGTTCTTC.

This chain joins TRBV5-4 and TRBJ2-1, with 8 bases that match TRBD2. This CDR3 spans 15 amino acids. Germline-derived CDR1 and CDR2 are SGHNT and YYREEE (reference sequence). Trimming cost V 3 bases and J 1 base; bases outside gene matches: 3. CDR3 region: CASSSVAGSYNEQFF. The CDR3 nucleotides read TGTGCCAGCAGCTCTGTAGCGGGGTCCTACAATGAGCAGTTCTTC.

The chain uses TRBV5-5 and TRBJ2-5; possibly TRBD1 for D (6 bases). The germline gives CDR1 SGHKS, CDR2 YYEKEE (reference sequence). The V and J ends lost 4 bases and 3 bases respectively, with 13 bases between them. The CDR3 is 14 amino acids. This CDR3 reads CASSAGVTEETQYF. The CDR3 DNA sequence: TGTGCCAGCAGCGCAGGGGTTACGGAAGAGACCCAGTACTTC.

This clone has only one observation. V usage is TRBV27 and J usage is TRBJ1-5; D ambiguous. The CDR3 covers 14 residues. The germline V gene encodes CDR1 MNHEY and CDR2 SMNVEV (reference sequence). V gave up 3 bases and J gave up 6 bases, with 12 bases separating them. The CDR3 DNA is TGTGCCAGCAGTTTGAGGTTTAGGGCTCAGCCCCAGCATTTT. Translated: CASSLRFRAQPQHF.

The chain carries TRBV30 and TRBJ1-2, with D possibly TRBD1 on 6 matching bases. Trimming cost V 0 bases and J 6 bases, with 20 bases left between them. There are 16 residues in the CDR3. Germline values: CDR1 GTSNPN, CDR2 SVGIG (reference sequence). Written as DNA, the CDR3 is TGTGCCTGGAGTGTAGGTTGGGGGCAGCCCATCCATGGCTACACCTTC. Translating gives CAWSVGWGQPIHGYTF.

The rearrangement joins TRBV7-9 to TRBJ1-4; D gene unclear. CDR3 length: 17 residues. CDR1 is SEHNR and CDR2 is FQNEAQ in the germline V gene (reference sequence). Trimming pared 0 bases from V and 4 bases from J, leaving 15 bases between. As DNA, the CDR3 is TGTGCCAGCAGCTTAGCGCTCCTAATCGGTGGTAATGAAAAACTGTTTTTT. Protein sequence: CASSLALLIGGNEKLFF.

The rearrangement links TRBV9 to TRBJ1-1; 10 nucleotides agree with TRBD1. The CDR3 totals 13 residues. The V gene end was trimmed by 5 bases and the J gene end by 7 bases; junction bases not matched to a gene: 5. Germline V CDR1 and CDR2: SGDLS, YYNGEE. The DNA of the CDR3 is TGTGCCAGCAGGGGGACAGGGGAGTATGAAGCTTTCTTT. It specifies CASRGTGEYEAFF.

The chain is built from TRBV5-1 and TRBJ2-1, with D possibly matching TRBD2 (6 bases). V was shortened by 1 base and J by 0 bases, with 8 bases between the two germline ends. The CDR3 runs to 15 residues. Germline CDR1 reads SGHRS; CDR2 reads YFSETQ. DNA for the CDR3: TGCGCCAGCAGCTTGACTAGCAGCTCCTACAATGAGCAGTTCTTC. Translated: CASSLTSSSYNEQFF.

The sample holds one count of this clone. The V and J genes are TRBV28 and TRBJ2-6; TRBD2 agrees at 8 bases. The CDR3 has 16 amino acids. Germline V gives CDR1 MDHEN, CDR2 SYDVKM. The J segment lost 2 bases and the V segment lost 5 bases, leaving 5 bases of the junction unmatched. CDR3 sequence reads: CASSEPGGPGANVLTF. In nucleotides, the CDR3 is TGTGCCAGCAGTGAGCCGGGGGGGCCTGGGGCCAACGTCCTGACTTTC.

V usage is TRBV10-3 and J usage is TRBJ2-1; 9 positions match TRBD2. The CDR3 has 16 amino acids. J lost 7 bases, V lost 5 bases, and 12 bases had no gene match. Germline loops: CDR1 ENHRY, CDR2 SYGVKD. CDR3 sequence (DNA): TGTGCCATCAGTACCCTATGGCGGGAGGGCCGGAATGAGCAGTTCTTC. Its protein product is CAISTLWREGRNEQFF.

V is TRBV6-8 and J is TRBJ2-6; no reliable D call. The CDR3 extends over 17 amino acids. Germline V gene lookup returns CDR1 MNHGY and CDR2 SAAAGT. Trimming took 0 bases from V and 1 from J, leaving 10 bases between them. The CDR3 sequence is CASSYSSLRSGANVLTF. The CDR3 DNA reads TGTGCCAGCAGTTACTCGAGCCTTCGATCTGGGGCCAACGTCCTGACTTTC.

V is TRBV9 and J is TRBJ2-1; the match to TRBD2 covers 12 bases. The CDR3 contains 16 residues. The V and J ends lost 1 base and 9 bases, in that order; junction bases with no gene match: 8. Germline assignment: CDR1 SGDLS and CDR2 YYNGEE. Here the CDR3 DNA reads TGTGCCAGCAGCGTAAGTGGGACTAGCGGGTTTAGTGAGCAGTTCTTC. As protein: CASSVSGTSGFSEQFF.

The chain combines TRBV28 with TRBJ2-2; 8 bases are shared with TRBD2. The CDR3 loop spans 13 amino acids. The germline CDR1 and CDR2 sequences are MDHEN and SYDVKM. V dropped 5 bases and J dropped 5; count of bases not matched to a gene: 1. CDR3 nucleotide sequence: TGTGCCAGCAGTCCGGGGGGGACCGGGGAGCTGTTTTTT. It encodes CASSPGGTGELFF.

The CDR3 spells CASSRNNEQYF. The DNA for the CDR3 is TGTGCCAGCTCACGTAATAACGAGCAGTACTTC. The V gene is TRBV18, the J gene TRBJ2-7; no clear D. V was clipped by 4 bases and J by 5 bases, with 6 bases between them. The germline V gene has CDR1 KGHSH and CDR2 LQKENI. The CDR3 is 11 amino acids.

This chain joins TRBV18 and TRBJ2-3; D might be TRBD2 (6 bases). V was pared by 1 base and J by 4 bases, with 9 bases between. CDR1 KGHSH and CDR2 LQKENI come from the germline V gene. The CDR3 sequence is 14 residues long. In nucleotides, the CDR3 is TGTGCCAGCTCACCACTAGCGGACCCAGATACGCAGTATTTT. This sequence encodes CASSPLADPDTQYF.

As regards this clone: One junction end disagrees with the germline gene, perhaps due to a read error. Other nucleotide sequences from this sample produce the same CDR3. This chain joins TRBV11-2 and TRBJ1-2, with 7 bases identical to TRBD1. CDR1 and CDR2 (germline): SGHAT, FQNNGV. The CDR3 is made up of 17 amino acids. The CDR3 DNA is TGTGCCAGCAGTTTGAACTACCGTGACAGGGCATCCTATGGCTATACCTTC. Translating it yields CASSLNYRDRASYGYTF.

CDR3 bases: TGTGCCAGCACAGTTCGACCCAGGGTGACAGATACGCAGTATTTT. Translation gives CASTVRPRVTDTQYF. This chain links TRBV5-6 with TRBJ2-3; a possible D gene is TRBD1 (5 bases). This CDR3 is 15 amino acids long. The V gene lost 6 bases and the J gene lost 3 bases, with 17 bases spanning the gap. Germline lookup yields CDR1 SGHDT and CDR2 YYEEEE.

The chain is built from TRBV9 and TRBJ2-7; 8 nucleotides line up with TRBD2. V lost 5 bases and J lost 3; bases outside the gene matches: 7. The germline gives CDR1 SGDLS, CDR2 YYNGEE. This CDR3 has 14 amino acids. CDR3 DNA: TGTGCCAGCAGTCGCACGGGACTAGTCTACGAGCAGTACTTC. Protein product: CASSRTGLVYEQYF.

This rearrangement joins TRBV18 to TRBJ2-5, with D perhaps matching TRBD1 (6 bases). V was clipped by 3 bases and J by 3 bases, with 17 bases between them. From germline, CDR1 is KGHSH and CDR2 LQKENI. The CDR3 consists of 16 residues. CDR3: CASSPIETGLEETQYF. DNA for the CDR3: TGTGCCAGCTCACCGATAGAGACAGGTTTGGAAGAGACCCAGTACTTC.

The table lists this clone with a count of one. This chain uses TRBV5-1 with TRBJ2-1; weak D call: TRBD1 (5 bases). The CDR3 has 15 residues. In germline, CDR1 is SGHRS, CDR2 YFSETQ. V was pared by 1 base and J by 5 bases, with 13 bases between. CDR3 residues: CASSLIRTPDNEQFF. CDR3 bases: TGCGCCAGCAGCTTGATAAGGACACCCGACAATGAGCAGTTCTTC.

V gene TRBV5-1 combines with J gene TRBJ2-3, with TRBD2 matching over 10 bases. Germline CDR1 reads SGHRS; CDR2 reads YFSETQ. Trimming at V came to 1 base and at J to 7 bases, leaving 9 bases not matched to a gene. This CDR3 is built from 16 residues. CDR3 nucleotide sequence: TGCGCCAGCAGCTTGCCGGGTAGCGGGAGGATAAATACGCAGTATTTT. Encoded protein: CASSLPGSGRINTQYF.

Written as DNA, the CDR3 is TGTGCCAGCAGCTTAGATGCGGGAGGGGCCGATGAGCAGTTCTTC. It encodes CASSLDAGGADEQFF. The chain employs TRBV7-9 and TRBJ2-1; TRBD2 matches 9 bases. The V and J ends lost 1 base and 8 bases, in that order; junction bases with no gene match: 6. Germline assignment: CDR1 SEHNR and CDR2 FQNEAQ (reference sequence). This CDR3 contains 15 residues. The entire variable domain, with the rest obtained from reference TRBV7-9 and TRBJ2-1, is as follows: DTGVSQNPRHKITKRGQNVTFRCDPISEHNRLYWYRQTLGQGPEFLTYFQNEAQLEKSRLLSDRFSAERPKGSFSTLEIQRTEQGDSAMYLCASSLDAGGADEQFFGPGTRLTVL.

The CDR3 is CASSFSGGAYGYTF. The CDR3 DNA follows: TGTGCCAGCAGCTTTTCAGGGGGAGCCTATGGCTACACCTTC. The chain has TRBV7-6 and TRBJ1-2; 7 bases agree with TRBD1. Per germline, CDR1 SGHVS and CDR2 FNYEAQ. J lost 4 bases, V lost 3 bases, and 5 bases had no gene match. The CDR3 is 14 amino acids. Full variable domain (remainder filled in from reference TRBV7-6 and TRBJ1-2): GAGVSQSPRYKVTKRGQDVALRCDPISGHVSLYWYRQALGQGPEFLTYFNYEAQQDKSGLPNDRFSAERPEGSISTLTIQRTEQRDSAMYRCASSFSGGAYGYTFGSGTRLTVV.

The chain recombines TRBV7-2 with TRBJ1-4; D unresolved. Germline CDR1 is SGHTA and CDR2 is FQGNSA. The CDR3 has 14 residues. Trimming took off 5 bases at V and 8 bases at J, with 15 bases between the two ends. CDR3 amino acids: CASSVTRRAEKLFF. The CDR3 DNA reads as TGTGCCAGCAGCGTAACCCGGCGGGCCGAAAAACTGTTTTTT.

This rearrangement joins TRBV6-1 to TRBJ2-7; D perhaps matches TRBD1 (6 bases). Germline CDR1 is MNHNS and CDR2 is SASEGT. Between the trimmed V and J ends, which lost 5 bases and 0 bases, there was a span of 11 bases. This CDR3 is built from 14 residues. CDR3 amino acids: CASSTGTPSYEQYF. CDR3 coding DNA: TGTGCCAGCAGTACCGGGACACCCTCCTACGAGCAGTACTTC.

The chain employs TRBV5-1 and TRBJ2-1, with 14 bases that match TRBD2. Trimming cost V 4 bases and J 5 bases; bases outside gene matches: 11. The CDR3 extends over 18 amino acids. Germline V gene sequence: CDR1 SGHRS, CDR2 YFSETQ. CDR3 in DNA: TGCGCCAGCAGCCCGGAAGGTTTGGGACTAGCGGGGGACAATGAGCAGTTCTTC. This encodes CASSPEGLGLAGDNEQFF.

This clone was seen once. This chain uses TRBV7-9 with TRBJ2-2; the D gene could be TRBD1 or TRBD2 (5 bases each). Germline loops: CDR1 SEHNR, CDR2 FQNEAQ (reference sequence). V lost 4 bases and J lost 6, with 18 bases in between. CDR3 length: 16 amino acids. CDR3 in amino acids: CASSSYSPQGAGELFF. The CDR3 DNA is TGTGCCAGCAGCTCCTACTCTCCCCAGGGAGCCGGGGAGCTGTTTTTT.